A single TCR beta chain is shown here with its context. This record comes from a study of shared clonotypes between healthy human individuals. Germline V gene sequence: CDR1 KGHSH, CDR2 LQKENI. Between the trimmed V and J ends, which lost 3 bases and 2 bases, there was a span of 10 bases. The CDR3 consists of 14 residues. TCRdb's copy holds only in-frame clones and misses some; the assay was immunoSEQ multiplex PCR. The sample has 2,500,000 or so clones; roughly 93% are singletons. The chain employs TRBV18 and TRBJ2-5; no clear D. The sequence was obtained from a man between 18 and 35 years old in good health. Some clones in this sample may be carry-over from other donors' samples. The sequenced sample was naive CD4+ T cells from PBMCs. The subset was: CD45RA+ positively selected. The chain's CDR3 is CASSPSSNQETQYF. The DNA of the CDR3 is TGTGCCAGCTCACCCAGCTCCAATCAAGAGACCCAGTACTTC.